This TCR beta chain is drawn from a study of regulatory T cells in long-lasting Graves disease. Time point noted: newly diagnosed GD, antithyroid drugs for less than 3 months. Extracted PBMC RNA gave rise to the TCR library. Those enrolled as patients came out of an endocrinology department in Xi'an, China. Study-level points and caveats: Persistent disease was characterized by preferential usage of TRBV28, TRBJ1-2 and TRBJ2-5.

This clonotype has ten or more counts. Its antigen is undetermined. Library construction for TCR beta used iRepertoire HTBI primers and Arm-PCR of CDR3 regions. Per the authors' pipeline: The samples yielded 55 to 75 TRBV and around 15 TRBJ segments. Each CDR3 protein gets one entry after TCRdb re-called the multiplex PCR reads with MiXCR. TCRdb's processing, not the authors' own work, is the source of the V and J calls. The sample lists hundreds of thousands of distinct CDR3 sequences, 15% to 20% seen once, with more than 15% in the top ten. The CDR3 extends over 12 amino acids. Trimming removed 10 bases from V and 1 base from J, with 9 bases in between. Germline-derived CDR1 and CDR2 are SGHRS and YFSETQ. The sample was also linked to a second study, of T cells in Graves' hyperthyroidism and ophthalmopathy. That work states: HTBI primers drove first-round RT-PCR of the TCR CDR3.

This clonotype was sampled from a woman aged 25 to 39 with Graves disease. The chain uses TRBV5-1 and TRBJ1-5; D might be TRBD1 (5 bases). The starting material was peripheral blood mononuclear cells (PBMCs), obtained at new diagnosis, from a patient treated with antithyroid drugs. CDR3 loop: CALRESNQPQHF. The CDR3 DNA is TGCGCCCTCAGGGAAAGCAATCAGCCCCAGCATTTT.